The 32 T cell receptor beta chains below were found in one sample sequenced in a study of cytomegalovirus exposure and HLA in healthy donors. Primers for the PCR totalled 60 Vbeta and 13 Jbeta. Libraries were prepared by immunoSEQ multiplex PCR; TCRdb keeps only in-frame clonotypes and omits some of them. The sample lists about 170,000 clones, more than 70% occurring once. What was sequenced was PBMCs. Receptors were obtained from a male donor in good health and CMV-seronegative.

A note on this clone: One junction end does not reproduce the germline sequence, and a read error may be involved. The CDR3 DNA sequence: TGTTCCAGCAGCTCACGGGGCCCAGGGGGTAGTTTTGAAGCTTTCTTT. Translated, it gives CSSSSRGPGGSFEAFF. V usage is TRBV7-9 and J usage is TRBJ1-1; 7 bases agree with TRBD1. Germline CDR1 and CDR2: SEHNR and FQNEAQ (reference sequence). The length of the CDR3 is 16 residues.

The table lists this clone with a count of one. CDR3 nucleotide sequence: TGTGCCAGCATTAGGGGTACCTCCTACGAGCAGTACTTC. Encoded protein: CASIRGTSYEQYF. The rearrangement uses TRBV7-3 and TRBJ2-7; TRBD1 might be the D (5 bases). V lost 7 bases and J lost 0, with 10 bases in between. The CDR3 is made up of 13 amino acids. Looked up from germline, CDR1 is SGHTA and CDR2 is FQGTGA.

The chain links TRBV7-9 to TRBJ1-3; 7 nucleotides match TRBD1. The junction had 3 bases not matched to a gene; V was cut back by 6 bases and J by 1 base. The CDR3 has 14 residues. Germline-derived CDR1 and CDR2 are SEHNR and FQNEAQ (reference sequence). Here the CDR3 reads CASSQQGSGNTIYF. The DNA of the CDR3 is TGTGCCAGCAGTCAACAGGGGTCTGGAAACACCATATATTTT.

V gene TRBV5-1 combines with J gene TRBJ1-1; D remains ambiguous. V was clipped by 0 bases and J by 1 base, with 4 bases between them. This CDR3 has 13 residues. Germline lookup yields CDR1 SGHRS and CDR2 YFSETQ. CDR3 DNA: TGCGCCAGCAGCTTGGGCGAGAACACTGAAGCTTTCTTT. Translated, it gives CASSLGENTEAFF.

The chain carries TRBV28 and TRBJ2-7; tentative D call: TRBD1 (7 bases). CDR1 is MDHEN and CDR2 is SYDVKM in the germline V gene. The ends were cut back, 5 bases at V and 1 base at J, with 18 bases in the middle. The CDR3 has 16 residues. CDR3 protein: CASSQRLGGLSYEQYF. In nucleotides, the CDR3 is TGTGCCAGCAGTCAAAGACTAGGGGGCCTTTCCTACGAGCAGTACTTC.

The rearrangement links TRBV9 to TRBJ2-7; D is perhaps TRBD1 (6 bases). Trimming shortened V by 3 bases and J by 6 bases, and 16 bases separated the two germline ends. The CDR3 consists of 14 residues. Germline assignment: CDR1 SGDLS and CDR2 YYNGEE. The CDR3 DNA follows: TGTGCCAGCAGCGGCGGACAGAGGCTAGGCGAGCAGTACTTC. Protein sequence: CASSGGQRLGEQYF.

The V and J genes are TRBV19 and TRBJ2-5; 7 nucleotides align to TRBD1. The CDR3 runs to 15 residues. CDR1 is LNHDA, CDR2 SQIVND, per germline (reference sequence). With 9 bases clipped from V and 3 bases from J, the junction kept 13 bases outside the gene matches. The CDR3 here is CASGNLGQVKETQYF. The DNA of the CDR3 is TGTGCCAGCGGGAACCTTGGACAGGTCAAAGAGACCCAGTACTTC.

The chain has TRBV7-9 and TRBJ2-7; 9 nucleotides line up with TRBD2. In germline, CDR1 is SEHNR, CDR2 FQNEAQ (reference sequence). The CDR3 is 14 residues long. The V and J ends lost 2 bases and 3 bases, in that order; junction bases with no gene match: 2. CDR3 DNA sequence: TGTGCCAGCAGCTTATCTAGCGGGGACTACGAGCAGTACTTC. This sequence encodes CASSLSSGDYEQYF.

J is TRBJ2-5 and V is TRBV7-3; tentatively, D is TRBD2 (6 bases). The germline V and J ends were trimmed by 2 bases and 5 bases, with 12 bases remaining between them. This CDR3 has 14 amino acids. Germline loops: CDR1 SGHTA, CDR2 FQGTGA. The CDR3 protein is CASSLGGTSETQYF. The CDR3 DNA is TGTGCCAGCAGCTTAGGGGGGACTTCCGAGACCCAGTACTTC.

The genes are TRBV6-5 and TRBJ1-3; a possible D gene is TRBD1 (6 bases). CDR1 and CDR2 from the germline V gene are MNHEY and SVGAGI. V gave up 0 bases and J gave up 7 bases, with 16 bases separating them. The CDR3 sequence is 16 residues long. The CDR3 loop is CASSYSSIGGGNTIYF. DNA of the CDR3: TGTGCCAGCAGTTACTCGAGTATCGGGGGGGGCAACACCATATATTTT.

The rearrangement links TRBV7-2 to TRBJ2-5; weak D call: TRBD2 (5 bases). The germline V gene encodes CDR1 SGHTA and CDR2 FQGNSA. The CDR3 consists of 13 residues. V lost 5 bases and J 2 bases, leaving 9 bases between the germline ends. The chain's CDR3 is CASSDRRQETQYF. The CDR3 nucleotides read TGTGCCAGCAGCGACCGGAGGCAAGAGACCCAGTACTTC.

This rearrangement joins TRBV7-6 to TRBJ1-1; maybe TRBD1 (5 bases). The V end was cut by 5 bases, the J end by 0 bases, with 13 bases between. CDR3 size: 15 residues. Germline CDR1 reads SGHVS; CDR2 reads FNYEAQ. CDR3 region: CASSENGGVNTEAFF. In DNA, the CDR3 is TGTGCCAGCAGCGAAAATGGGGGGGTGAACACTGAAGCTTTCTTT.

The rearrangement uses TRBV7-3 and TRBJ2-2; 7 bases agree with TRBD1. Looked up from germline, CDR1 is SGHTA and CDR2 is FQGTGA. The length of the CDR3 is 15 residues. The junction had 6 bases not matched to a gene; V was cut back by 5 bases and J by 3 bases. This CDR3 is CASSRDRVDTGELFF. In DNA form, the CDR3 reads TGTGCCAGCAGCCGTGACAGGGTGGACACCGGGGAGCTGTTTTTT. Variable domain in full (rest from reference TRBV7-3 and TRBJ2-2): GAGVSQTPSNKVTEKGKYVELRCDPISGHTALYWYRQSLGQGPEFLIYFQGTGAADDSGLPNDRFFAVRPEGSVSTLKIQRTERGDSAVYLCASSRDRVDTGELFFGEGSRLTVL.

This clone has only one observation. Additional DNA sequences in this sample encode the identical CDR3. This chain links TRBV7-9 with TRBJ2-7; D is possibly TRBD2 (6 bases). This CDR3 is 14 amino acids long. Germline V gene sequence: CDR1 SEHNR, CDR2 FQNEAQ (reference sequence). Trimming took 2 bases from V and 1 from J, leaving 9 bases between them. CDR3 region: CASSLSGTSYEQYF. In nucleotides, the CDR3 is TGTGCCAGCAGCTTATCCGGGACTTCCTACGAGCAGTACTTC.

This clone was recorded a few times. V usage is TRBV5-1 and J usage is TRBJ1-6; D gene uncertain. The V end was cut by 0 bases, the J end by 7 bases, with 5 bases between. The CDR3 contains 13 residues. Germline-derived CDR1 and CDR2 are SGHRS and YFSETQ. CDR3 residues: CASSLGQNSPLHF. The DNA of the CDR3 is TGCGCCAGCAGCTTGGGGCAGAATTCACCCCTCCACTTT.

V gene TRBV5-1 combines with J gene TRBJ1-1; the match to TRBD1 covers 8 bases. Germline V gene lookup returns CDR1 SGHRS and CDR2 YFSETQ. J lost 3 bases, V lost 4 bases, and 2 bases had no gene match. The CDR3 consists of 13 residues. The CDR3 region has the DNA TGCGCCAGCAGCCCGACAGGGGACACTGAAGCTTTCTTT. Amino acid sequence: CASSPTGDTEAFF.

This rearrangement joins TRBV6-1 to TRBJ1-1; 7 bases agree with TRBD1. Looked up from germline, CDR1 is MNHNS and CDR2 is SASEGT. The CDR3 is 13 residues long. Trimming at V came to 8 bases and at J to 6 bases, leaving 9 bases not matched to a gene. The CDR3 reads CASGRQGEAEAFF. DNA for the CDR3: TGTGCCAGCGGCCGACAGGGCGAGGCTGAAGCTTTCTTT.

CDR3 region: CASSYSAFPLGVLTF. CDR3 DNA: TGTGCCAGCAGTTACTCGGCTTTCCCTCTTGGCGTCCTGACTTTC. The chain recombines TRBV6-6 with TRBJ2-6, with D uncertain. The germline V gene encodes CDR1 MNHNY and CDR2 SVGAGI (reference sequence). The CDR3 has 15 amino acids. The V end lost 0 bases, the J end lost 12 bases, and 15 bases lay between the germline ends.

This clone showed up just a few times. At one end, the junction sequence differs from germline, possibly due to a read error. The rearrangement links TRBV7-9 to TRBJ2-3; D is unclear. The germline CDR1 and CDR2 sequences are SEHNR and FQNEAQ (reference sequence). The CDR3 loop spans 8 amino acids. The CDR3 spells CSSTHILF. Written as DNA, the CDR3 is TGTTCCAGCACGCACATCCTTTTT.

This rearrangement joins TRBV5-1 to TRBJ2-3; TRBD1 matches 7 bases. After removal of 2 bases from V and 0 bases from J, the junction contained 3 bases not matched to a gene. From germline, CDR1 is SGHRS and CDR2 YFSETQ. The length of the CDR3 is 15 residues. This chain's CDR3 is CASSFGRGSTDTQYF. The CDR3 DNA reads as TGCGCCAGCAGCTTCGGCAGGGGGAGCACAGATACGCAGTATTTT.

The rearrangement uses TRBV7-3 and TRBJ2-2; TRBD2 aligns across 8 bases. This CDR3 contains 16 residues. V was pared by 7 bases and J by 4 bases, with 11 bases of the junction left unmatched. The germline gives CDR1 SGHTA, CDR2 FQGTGA. CDR3 sequence reads: CASTPPGGVGTGELFF. CDR3 sequence (DNA): TGTGCCAGCACCCCCCCCGGGGGGGTTGGCACCGGGGAGCTGTTTTTT.

This chain connects TRBV19 to TRBJ2-2, with D perhaps TRBD1 (5 bases). The CDR3 is 13 residues long. Trimming cost V 3 bases and J 7 bases, with 9 bases left between them. CDR1 and CDR2 from the germline V gene are LNHDA and SQIVND (reference sequence). In nucleotides, the CDR3 is TGTGCCAGTAGTATGTCTACAGGCGGGGAGCTGTTTTTT. It yields the protein CASSMSTGGELFF.

The CDR3 sequence is CASSDTTYAGSEQFF. For the CDR3, the DNA is TGTGCCAGCAGTGACACTACGTACGCCGGGAGTGAGCAGTTCTTC. The rearrangement uses TRBV9 and TRBJ2-1; D possibly corresponds to TRBD2 (6 bases). The V and J ends lost 5 bases and 9 bases respectively, with 21 bases between them. Germline assignment: CDR1 SGDLS and CDR2 YYNGEE. The CDR3 sequence is 15 residues long.

This clone was observed once. The chain combines TRBV13 with TRBJ1-2; 8 positions match TRBD1. The CDR3 consists of 13 residues. CDR1 and CDR2 (germline): PRHDT, FYEKMQ (reference sequence). Trimming took 5 bases from V and 4 from J; bases not matched to a gene: 3. CDR3 DNA sequence: TGTGCCAGCAGCGCTGGGACAGGCTATGGCTACACCTTC. Its translation is CASSAGTGYGYTF. The whole variable domain, remainder taken from reference TRBV13 and TRBJ1-2, is AAGVIQSPRHLIKEKRETATLKCYPIPRHDTVYWYQQGPGQDPQFLISFYEKMQSDKGSIPDRFSAQQFSDYHSELNMSSLELGDSALYFCASSAGTGYGYTFGSGTRLTVV.

CDR3 coding DNA: TGTGCCAGCAGACAGGGGAATGGCTACACCTTC. Protein sequence: CASRQGNGYTF. The J gene is TRBJ1-2, the V gene TRBV9; 7 bases match TRBD1. J lost 6 bases, V lost 5 bases, and 1 base had no gene match. There are 11 residues in the CDR3. Germline CDR1 SGDLS, CDR2 YYNGEE.

V gene TRBV11-2 combines with J gene TRBJ2-5; 8 nucleotides agree with TRBD1. CDR1 SGHAT and CDR2 FQNNGV come from the germline V gene. CDR3 size: 15 residues. The junction had 6 bases not matched to a gene; V was cut back by 5 bases and J by 1 base. The CDR3 sequence is CASSRGQGGQETQYF. For the CDR3, the DNA is TGTGCCAGCAGCCGAGGACAGGGAGGCCAAGAGACCCAGTACTTC.

The V and J genes are TRBV15 and TRBJ2-3, with D hard to call. CDR3 length: 12 amino acids. Trimming removed 0 bases from V and 10 bases from J, with 8 bases in between. CDR1 is LNHNV and CDR2 is YYDKDF in the germline V gene (reference sequence). The CDR3: CATSRDLSAQYF. Written as DNA, the CDR3 is TGTGCCACCAGCAGAGATCTGAGCGCGCAGTATTTT.

The chain recombines TRBV6-1 with TRBJ1-6, with 9 bases aligning to TRBD1. The CDR3 is 16 residues long. Germline V gene data show CDR1 as MNHNS and CDR2 as SASEGT. The V segment lost 3 bases and the J segment 14 bases; nucleotides outside the gene matches: 14. CDR3 amino acids: CASSEPGTGTGLSLHF. The DNA of the CDR3 is TGTGCCAGCAGTGAGCCCGGGACAGGGACAGGGTTGTCCCTCCACTTT.

The chain combines TRBV6-4 with TRBJ2-2, with TRBD1 matching over 7 bases. The germline V gene encodes CDR1 MRHNA and CDR2 SNTAGT. CDR3 length equals 14 residues. J was trimmed by 4 bases and V by 6 bases; bases with no gene match: 5. CDR3 in amino acids: CASRRDSFTGELFF. CDR3 DNA: TGTGCCAGCAGACGGGACAGTTTCACCGGGGAGCTGTTTTTT.

The J gene is TRBJ1-5, the V gene TRBV19; TRBD1 agrees at 7 bases. Germline V lookup: CDR1 LNHDA, CDR2 SQIVND (reference sequence). CDR3 length: 14 residues. V shed 8 bases and J 7 bases; nucleotides not matched to a gene: 11. In DNA, the CDR3 is TGTGCCAGTGGTTCTGGACAGGTTTGGCAGCCCCAGCATTTT. Protein: CASGSGQVWQPQHF. The full variable domain, its missing parts supplied by reference TRBV19 and TRBJ1-5, is DGGITQSPKYLFRKEGQNVTLSCEQNLNHDAMYWYRQDPGQGLRLIYYSQIVNDFQKGDIAEGYSVSREKKESFPLTVTSAQKNPTAFYLCASGSGQVWQPQHFGDGTRLSIL.

The chain has TRBV2 and TRBJ2-1; 8 bases fit TRBD2. The germline CDR1 and CDR2 sequences are SNHLY and FYNNEI. J lost 7 bases, V lost 7 bases, and 12 bases had no gene match. The CDR3 has 15 amino acids. In DNA form, the CDR3 reads TGTGCCAGCACTTTCGAGCGGGGGATAGGAAATGAGCAGTTCTTC. Protein product: CASTFERGIGNEQFF.

This clone occurred a few times. The chain uses TRBV5-1 and TRBJ2-3, with 7 bases lining up with TRBD2. The germline CDR1 and CDR2 sequences are SGHRS and YFSETQ. Trimming took 4 bases from V and 2 from J; bases not matched to a gene: 10. The CDR3 runs to 16 residues. CDR3 protein: CASSLDGRGHTDTQYF. The CDR3 region has the DNA TGCGCCAGCAGCCTCGATGGGAGGGGCCACACAGATACGCAGTATTTT. Drawing the rest from reference TRBV5-1 and TRBJ2-3, the complete variable domain is KAGVTQTPRYLIKTRGQQVTLSCSPISGHRSVSWYQQTPGQGLQFLFEYFSETQRNKGNFPGRFSGRQFSNSRSEMNVSTLELGDSALYLCASSLDGRGHTDTQYFGPGTRLTVL.